A selection of T cell receptor beta chains follows, all from one sample in a study of T cell responses to AZD1222 COVID-19 vaccine. Sequenced by immunoSEQ multiplex PCR; TCRdb stores in-frame clones only, minus some. The sample holds 95,000 to 100,000 clones, 70% to 85% seen once. The material was peripheral blood, obtained 28 days after the second AZD1222 dose. Receptor source: an adult who received the AZD1222 COVID-19 vaccine. CDR3s include the opening cysteine and the closing phenylalanine or tryptophan. A D gene is named only where the DNA matches it firmly. Where a row states a size, it is once, few, many or the class of an expanded clone; other rows omit it.

d_gene: NA
abundance: NA
j_gene: TRBJ1-1
v_gene: TRBV2
CDR3aa: CASLTGRGTEAFF
CDR3nt: TGTGCCAGTCTGACAGGTAGAGGCACTGAAGCTTTCTTT

d_gene: NA
abundance: NA
j_gene: TRBJ1-5
v_gene: TRBV19
CDR3aa: CASSIVGFGEPQHF
CDR3nt: TGTGCCAGTAGTATAGTCGGGTTTGGAGAGCCCCAGCATTTT

d_gene: TRBD2
abundance: NA
j_gene: TRBJ2-2
v_gene: TRBV24-1
CDR3aa: CATSDGGGDTGELFF
CDR3nt: TGTGCCACCAGTGATGGGGGAGGGGACACCGGGGAGCTGTTTTTT

d_gene: NA
abundance: NA
j_gene: TRBJ2-6
v_gene: TRBV19
CDR3aa: CASSIDQGGSGANVLTF
CDR3nt: TGTGCCAGTAGTATTGACCAGGGTGGCTCTGGGGCCAACGTCCTGACTTTC

d_gene: NA
abundance: NA
j_gene: TRBJ1-5
v_gene: TRBV7-9
CDR3aa: CASSFPLTSSGGQPQHF
CDR3nt: TGTGCCAGCAGCTTCCCGTTAACTTCCTCAGGAGGACAGCCCCAGCATTTT

d_gene: TRBD1
abundance: NA
j_gene: TRBJ2-7
v_gene: TRBV7-6
CDR3aa: CASSSSNRDRGHHLGEQYF
CDR3nt: TGTGCCAGCAGCTCATCGAATAGAGACAGGGGGCACCATCTCGGTGAGCAGTACTTC

d_gene: TRBD2
abundance: NA
j_gene: TRBJ2-3
v_gene: TRBV19
CDR3aa: CASSMGASGRGGTDTQYF
CDR3nt: TGTGCCAGTAGTATGGGAGCTAGCGGGAGAGGGGGCACAGATACGCAGTATTTT

d_gene: NA
abundance: NA
j_gene: TRBJ1-2
v_gene: TRBV10-3
CDR3aa: CAISETSDDGYTF
CDR3nt: TGTGCCATCAGTGAGACTAGTGACGATGGCTACACCTTC

d_gene: NA
abundance: NA
j_gene: TRBJ1-6
v_gene: TRBV3-1/TRBV3-2
CDR3aa: CASSPSQSSYNSPLHF
CDR3nt: TGTGCCAGCAGCCCTTCACAGAGCTCCTATAATTCACCCCTCCACTTT

d_gene: NA
abundance: NA
j_gene: TRBJ1-6
v_gene: TRBV18
CDR3aa: CASSAGPNNSPLHF
CDR3nt: TGTGCCAGCTCGGCGGGGCCCAATAATTCACCCCTCCACTTT

d_gene: NA
abundance: once
j_gene: TRBJ1-4
v_gene: TRBV4-1
CDR3aa: CASSQVWALEKLFF
CDR3nt: TGCGCCAGCAGCCAAGTGTGGGCGCTTGAAAAACTGTTTTTT

d_gene: NA
abundance: NA
j_gene: TRBJ1-1
v_gene: TRBV5-1
CDR3aa: CASTKDRQPNTEAFF
CDR3nt: TGCGCCAGCACGAAAGACAGACAGCCGAACACTGAAGCTTTCTTT

d_gene: NA
abundance: NA
j_gene: TRBJ1-3
v_gene: TRBV10-3
CDR3aa: CAISPGTGNTIYF
CDR3nt: TGTGCCATCAGTCCGGGAACTGGAAACACCATATATTTT

d_gene: NA
abundance: once
j_gene: TRBJ1-6
v_gene: TRBV5-4
CDR3aa: CASSLSSYNSPLHF
CDR3nt: TGTGCCAGCAGCTTGAGCTCCTATAATTCACCCCTCCACTTT

d_gene: TRBD2
abundance: NA
j_gene: TRBJ2-3
v_gene: TRBV20-1
CDR3aa: CSASSIPQRERNTQYF
CDR3nt: TGCAGTGCTAGTTCCATCCCCCAGCGGGAGAGGAATACGCAGTATTTT

d_gene: NA
abundance: NA
j_gene: TRBJ1-2
v_gene: TRBV5-1
CDR3aa: CASSLEAKQNGYTF
CDR3nt: TGCGCCAGCAGCTTAGAAGCAAAACAGAATGGCTACACCTTC

d_gene: NA
abundance: NA
j_gene: TRBJ2-3
v_gene: TRBV19
CDR3aa: CASVGYSTDTQYF
CDR3nt: TGTGCCAGCGTCGGTTATAGCACAGATACGCAGTATTTT

d_gene: NA
abundance: NA
j_gene: TRBJ2-7
v_gene: TRBV27
CDR3aa: CASSLRTTGVAVYEQYF
CDR3nt: TGTGCCAGCAGTTTGCGGACTACAGGGGTTGCTGTCTACGAGCAGTACTTC

d_gene: NA
abundance: NA
j_gene: TRBJ2-7
v_gene: TRBV18
CDR3aa: CASSPWDVYEQYF
CDR3nt: TGTGCCAGCTCACCATGGGACGTCTACGAGCAGTACTTC

d_gene: NA
abundance: NA
j_gene: TRBJ1-1
v_gene: TRBV6-5
CDR3aa: CASTDAFNTEAFF
CDR3nt: TGTGCCAGCACCGATGCTTTTAACACTGAAGCTTTCTTT

d_gene: NA
abundance: NA
j_gene: TRBJ1-2
v_gene: TRBV18
CDR3aa: CASSSGGDYGYTF
CDR3nt: TGTGCCAGCTCATCGGGAGGGGACTATGGCTACACCTTC

d_gene: NA
abundance: NA
j_gene: TRBJ2-3
v_gene: TRBV6-5
CDR3aa: CASSYSIGGVTDTQYF
CDR3nt: TGTGCCAGCAGTTACTCGATAGGGGGGGTCACAGATACGCAGTATTTT

d_gene: NA
abundance: few
j_gene: TRBJ1-3
v_gene: TRBV5-8
CDR3aa: CASTLAGVVSDTIYF
CDR3nt: TGTGCCAGCACCCTGGCGGGTGTTGTTTCGGACACCATATATTTT

d_gene: NA
abundance: NA
j_gene: TRBJ1-3
v_gene: TRBV19
CDR3aa: CASSGRANSGNTIYF
CDR3nt: TGTGCCAGTAGTGGCCGGGCCAACTCTGGAAACACCATATATTTT

d_gene: NA
abundance: NA
j_gene: TRBJ1-6
v_gene: TRBV6-5
CDR3aa: CASSLRLGQYNSPLHF
CDR3nt: TGTGCCAGCAGTTTACGTCTAGGACAGTATAATTCACCCCTCCACTTT

d_gene: NA
abundance: NA
j_gene: TRBJ1-1
v_gene: TRBV18
CDR3aa: CASSGGVANTEAFF
CDR3nt: TGTGCCAGCTCAGGGGGGGTGGCGAACACTGAAGCTTTCTTT

d_gene: TRBD2
abundance: NA
j_gene: TRBJ2-5
v_gene: TRBV5-1
CDR3aa: CASSLEASGGQRPQYF
CDR3nt: TGCGCCAGCAGCTTGGAGGCTAGCGGGGGCCAGAGACCCCAGTACTTC

d_gene: TRBD1
abundance: NA
j_gene: TRBJ1-4
v_gene: TRBV30
CDR3aa: CAWRRQGTNEKLFF
CDR3nt: TGTGCCTGGAGACGACAGGGGACTAATGAAAAACTGTTTTTT

d_gene: TRBD1
abundance: once
j_gene: TRBJ1-1
v_gene: TRBV5-1
CDR3aa: CASSSGQGAGTEAFF
CDR3nt: TGCGCCAGCAGCTCGGGACAGGGGGCTGGCACTGAAGCTTTCTTT

d_gene: TRBD1
abundance: once
j_gene: TRBJ2-7
v_gene: TRBV9
CDR3aa: CASSVGDRQYYEQYF
CDR3nt: TGTGCCAGCAGCGTTGGGGACAGGCAGTACTACGAGCAGTACTTC

d_gene: TRBD1
abundance: NA
j_gene: TRBJ2-5
v_gene: TRBV6-1
CDR3aa: CASSEAFLGQGSETQYF
CDR3nt: TGTGCCAGCAGTGAAGCGTTTTTGGGACAGGGATCAGAGACCCAGTACTTC

d_gene: NA
abundance: once
j_gene: TRBJ1-1
v_gene: TRBV7-3
CDR3aa: CASSWTVNTEAFF
CDR3nt: TGTGCCAGCAGTTGGACAGTGAACACTGAAGCTTTCTTT

d_gene: NA
abundance: NA
j_gene: TRBJ1-1
v_gene: TRBV27
CDR3aa: CASSLTPAAGTEAFF
CDR3nt: TGTGCCAGCAGTTTAACTCCCGCTGCAGGGACTGAAGCTTTCTTT

d_gene: TRBD1
abundance: NA
j_gene: TRBJ2-5
v_gene: TRBV11-2
CDR3aa: CASSHTPTGIETQYF
CDR3nt: TGTGCCAGCAGTCACACCCCGACAGGGATCGAGACCCAGTACTTC

d_gene: TRBD2
abundance: NA
j_gene: TRBJ2-3
v_gene: TRBV7-8
CDR3aa: CASSPSPAGEEYF
CDR3nt: TGTGCCAGCAGCCCGAGCCCAGCGGGAGAGGAGTATTTT

d_gene: NA
abundance: NA
j_gene: TRBJ1-3
v_gene: TRBV19
CDR3aa: CASSITRTVPGNTIYF
CDR3nt: TGTGCCAGTAGTATAACCCGGACAGTTCCGGGAAACACCATATATTTT

d_gene: TRBD2
abundance: NA
j_gene: TRBJ2-1
v_gene: TRBV18
CDR3aa: CASSPRTSGRDNEQFF
CDR3nt: TGTGCCAGCTCACCGAGGACTAGCGGGAGGGACAATGAGCAGTTCTTC

d_gene: NA
abundance: NA
j_gene: TRBJ1-1
v_gene: TRBV27
CDR3aa: CASSLGQPHGKAFF
CDR3nt: TGTGCCAGCAGCCTTGGACAGCCACACGGAAAAGCTTTCTTT

d_gene: NA
abundance: NA
j_gene: TRBJ2-7
v_gene: TRBV5-1
CDR3aa: CASSLVEAKTYEQYF
CDR3nt: TGCGCCAGCAGCTTGGTTGAGGCAAAGACCTACGAGCAGTACTTC

d_gene: TRBD2
abundance: NA
j_gene: TRBJ2-7
v_gene: TRBV28
CDR3aa: CASNEGGLAVDLGEQYF
CDR3nt: TGTGCCAGCAACGAGGGGGGACTAGCGGTAGATTTGGGCGAGCAGTACTTC

d_gene: NA
abundance: NA
j_gene: TRBJ1-6
v_gene: TRBV27
CDR3aa: CASSLARDLTSPLHF
CDR3nt: TGTGCCAGCAGTTTAGCCCGGGACCTCACTTCACCCCTCCACTTT

d_gene: NA
abundance: few
j_gene: TRBJ1-3
v_gene: TRBV9
CDR3aa: CASSVSVGGSGNTIYF
CDR3nt: TGTGCCAGCAGCGTTTCGGTCGGGGGCTCTGGAAACACCATATATTTT

d_gene: TRBD1
abundance: many
j_gene: TRBJ1-1
v_gene: TRBV29-1
CDR3aa: CSAFAGGNGAFF
CDR3nt: TGCAGCGCCTTCGCAGGGGGCAATGGAGCTTTCTTT

d_gene: NA
abundance: NA
j_gene: TRBJ2-3
v_gene: TRBV3-1/TRBV3-2
CDR3aa: CASSQGHGTRYPDTQYF
CDR3nt: TGTGCCAGCAGCCAAGGTCACGGGACCCGATACCCAGATACGCAGTATTTT

d_gene: NA
abundance: NA
j_gene: TRBJ1-1
v_gene: TRBV2
CDR3aa: CASRGGTGVGAEAFF
CDR3nt: TGTGCCAGCAGAGGCGGGACGGGAGTTGGCGCTGAAGCTTTCTTT

d_gene: TRBD2
abundance: NA
j_gene: TRBJ2-4
v_gene: TRBV20-1
CDR3aa: CSARAGDIQYF
CDR3nt: TGCAGTGCGCGAGCGGGGGACATTCAGTACTTC

d_gene: NA
abundance: NA
j_gene: TRBJ1-4
v_gene: TRBV19
CDR3aa: CASSKGGQSSATNEKLFF
CDR3nt: TGTGCCAGTAGCAAAGGAGGGCAGTCTTCTGCAACTAATGAAAAACTGTTTTTT

d_gene: NA
abundance: NA
j_gene: TRBJ1-4
v_gene: TRBV5-1
CDR3aa: CASRTEPSGEKLFF
CDR3nt: TGCGCCAGCAGGACAGAGCCCAGCGGTGAAAAACTGTTTTTT

d_gene: NA
abundance: NA
j_gene: TRBJ2-2
v_gene: TRBV18
CDR3aa: CASSPSQLIANTGELFF
CDR3nt: TGTGCCAGCTCACCATCACAACTGATCGCGAACACCGGGGAGCTGTTTTTT

d_gene: NA
abundance: few
j_gene: TRBJ2-1
v_gene: TRBV28
CDR3aa: CASSSDATNNQFF
CDR3nt: TGTGCCAGCAGTTCTGACGCGACGAATAATCAGTTCTTC

d_gene: TRBD1
abundance: NA
j_gene: TRBJ1-2
v_gene: TRBV28
CDR3aa: CASTLTGNGYTF
CDR3nt: TGTGCCAGCACCCTGACAGGGAATGGCTACACCTTC

d_gene: TRBD1
abundance: once
j_gene: TRBJ1-1
v_gene: TRBV4-3
CDR3aa: CASRGTGSSTGTEAFF
CDR3nt: TGCGCCAGCAGGGGGACAGGGAGTTCAACGGGCACTGAAGCTTTCTTT

d_gene: NA
abundance: once
j_gene: TRBJ1-1
v_gene: TRBV5-1
CDR3aa: CASSPSTQPLGTEAFF
CDR3nt: TGCGCCAGCAGCCCTTCTACACAGCCCTTGGGCACTGAAGCTTTCTTT